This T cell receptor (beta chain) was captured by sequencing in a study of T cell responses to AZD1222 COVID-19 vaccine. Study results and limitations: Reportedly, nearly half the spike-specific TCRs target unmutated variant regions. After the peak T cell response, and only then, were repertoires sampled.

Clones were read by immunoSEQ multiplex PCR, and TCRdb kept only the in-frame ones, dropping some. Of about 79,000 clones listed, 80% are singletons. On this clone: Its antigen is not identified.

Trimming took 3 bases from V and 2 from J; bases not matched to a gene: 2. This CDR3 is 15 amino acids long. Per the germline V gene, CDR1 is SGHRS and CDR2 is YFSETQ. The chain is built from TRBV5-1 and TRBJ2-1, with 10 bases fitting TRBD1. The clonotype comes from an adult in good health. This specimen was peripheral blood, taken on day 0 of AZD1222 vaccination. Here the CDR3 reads CASSYGQGAYNEQFF. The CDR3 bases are TGCGCCAGCAGCTACGGACAGGGGGCCTACAATGAGCAGTTCTTC.